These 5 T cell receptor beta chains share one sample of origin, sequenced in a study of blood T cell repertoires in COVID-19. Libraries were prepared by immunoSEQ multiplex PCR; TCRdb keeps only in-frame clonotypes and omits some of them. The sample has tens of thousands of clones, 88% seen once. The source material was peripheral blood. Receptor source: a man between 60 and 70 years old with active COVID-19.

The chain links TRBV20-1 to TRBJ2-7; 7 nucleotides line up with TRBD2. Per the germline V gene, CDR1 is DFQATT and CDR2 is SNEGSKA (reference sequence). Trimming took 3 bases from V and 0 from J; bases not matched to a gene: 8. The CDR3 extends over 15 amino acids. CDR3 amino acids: CSASKGGGISYEQYF. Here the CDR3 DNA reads TGCAGTGCTAGTAAAGGCGGGGGTATCTCCTACGAGCAGTACTTC.

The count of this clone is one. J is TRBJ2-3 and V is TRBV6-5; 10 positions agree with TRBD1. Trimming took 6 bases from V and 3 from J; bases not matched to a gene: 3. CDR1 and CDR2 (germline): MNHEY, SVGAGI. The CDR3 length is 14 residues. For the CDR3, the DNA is TGTGCCAGCAGATGGACAGGGGGAACAGATACGCAGTATTTT. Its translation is CASRWTGGTDTQYF.

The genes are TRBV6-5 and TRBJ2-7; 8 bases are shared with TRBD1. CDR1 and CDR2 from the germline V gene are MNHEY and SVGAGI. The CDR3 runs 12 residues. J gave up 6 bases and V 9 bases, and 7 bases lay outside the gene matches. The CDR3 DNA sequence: TGTGCCAGTAGGACAGGGCTGTTCGAGCAGTACTTC. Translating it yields CASRTGLFEQYF.

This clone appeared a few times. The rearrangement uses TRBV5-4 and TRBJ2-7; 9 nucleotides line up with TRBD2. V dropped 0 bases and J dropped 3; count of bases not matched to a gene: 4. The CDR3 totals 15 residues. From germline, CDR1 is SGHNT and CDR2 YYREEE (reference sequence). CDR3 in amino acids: CASSLDPSGIYEQYF. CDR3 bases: TGTGCCAGCAGCTTGGATCCTAGCGGGATCTACGAGCAGTACTTC.

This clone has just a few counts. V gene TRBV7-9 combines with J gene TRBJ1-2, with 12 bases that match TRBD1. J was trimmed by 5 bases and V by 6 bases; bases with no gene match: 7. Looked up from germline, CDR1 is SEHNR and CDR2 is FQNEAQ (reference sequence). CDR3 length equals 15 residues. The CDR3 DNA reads TGTGCCAGCAGTGATCGGGACAGGGGGCGTTATGGCTACACCTTC. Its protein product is CASSDRDRGRYGYTF. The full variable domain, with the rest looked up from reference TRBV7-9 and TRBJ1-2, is DTGVSQNPRHKITKRGQNVTFRCDPISEHNRLYWYRQTLGQGPEFLTYFQNEAQLEKSRLLSDRFSAERPKGSFSTLEIQRTEQGDSAMYLCASSDRDRGRYGYTFGSGTRLTVV.